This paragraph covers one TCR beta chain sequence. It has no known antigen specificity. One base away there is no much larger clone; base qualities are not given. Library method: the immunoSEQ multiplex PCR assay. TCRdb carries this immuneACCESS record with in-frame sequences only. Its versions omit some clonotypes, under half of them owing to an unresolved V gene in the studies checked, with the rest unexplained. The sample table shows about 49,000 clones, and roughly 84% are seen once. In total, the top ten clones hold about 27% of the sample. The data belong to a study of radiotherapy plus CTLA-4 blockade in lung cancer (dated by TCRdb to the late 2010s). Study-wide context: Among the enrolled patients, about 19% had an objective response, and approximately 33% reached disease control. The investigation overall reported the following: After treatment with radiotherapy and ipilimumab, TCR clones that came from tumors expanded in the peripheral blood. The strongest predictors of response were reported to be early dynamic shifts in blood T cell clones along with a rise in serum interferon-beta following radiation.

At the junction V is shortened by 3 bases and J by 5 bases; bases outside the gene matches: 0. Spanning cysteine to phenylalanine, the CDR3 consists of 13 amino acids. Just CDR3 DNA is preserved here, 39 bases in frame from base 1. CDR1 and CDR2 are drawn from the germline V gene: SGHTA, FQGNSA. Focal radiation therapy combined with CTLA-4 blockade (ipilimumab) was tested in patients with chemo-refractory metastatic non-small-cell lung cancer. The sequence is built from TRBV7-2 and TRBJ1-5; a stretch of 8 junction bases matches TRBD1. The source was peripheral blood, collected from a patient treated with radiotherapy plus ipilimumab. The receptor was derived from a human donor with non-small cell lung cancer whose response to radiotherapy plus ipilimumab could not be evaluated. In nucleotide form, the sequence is TGTGCCAGCAGCTTGGACAGGGATCAGCCCCAGCATTTT. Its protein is CASSLDRDQPQHF.